Each of the 30 T cell receptor beta chains below was sequenced from the same sample in a study of blood T cell repertoires in COVID-19. Sequencing was performed with immunoSEQ multiplex PCR; in TCRdb, only in-frame clones are kept and a portion is missing. This table holds a few hundred thousand clones, 80% found once. Sequenced sample: PBMCs or T cells enriched from blood (not recorded which). Receptors originate from a man in his thirties or forties with acute COVID-19.

The DNA for the CDR3 is TGTGCCAGCAGTTTCGCCAGGGTAAACACCGGGGAGCTGTTTTTT. It is translated as CASSFARVNTGELFF. The genes are TRBV27 and TRBJ2-2, with D tentatively TRBD1 (5 bases). This CDR3 comprises 15 residues. Between the trimmed V and J ends, which lost 3 bases and 2 bases, there was a span of 10 bases. Germline lookup yields CDR1 MNHEY and CDR2 SMNVEV (reference sequence).

V gene TRBV30 combines with J gene TRBJ1-1; TRBD1 is a possible D gene (5 bases). CDR3 length: 13 residues. Germline V lookup: CDR1 GTSNPN, CDR2 SVGIG (reference sequence). Trimming left V 3 bases short and J 1 base short, with 9 bases between. The CDR3 DNA sequence: TGTGCCTGGAGATACAGGAAGAACACTGAAGCTTTCTTT. Its translation is CAWRYRKNTEAFF.

The chain employs TRBV21-1 and TRBJ1-2; the table's TRBD1 call for D was not verified on the DNA. TRBV21-1 is flagged as a pseudogene. This CDR3 contains 14 residues. The CDR3 loop is CASSKAGANYGYTF. The CDR3 DNA follows: TGTGCCAGCAGCAAAGCAGGGGCTAACTATGGCTACACCTTC.

The chain carries TRBV18 and TRBJ1-1; D might be TRBD1 (5 bases). Trimming removed 3 bases from V and 2 bases from J, with 13 bases in between. The CDR3 runs 15 residues. Germline V gene sequence: CDR1 KGHSH, CDR2 LQKENI. The CDR3 DNA follows: TGTGCCAGCTCACCTGATCCAGGGTCAAACACTGAAGCTTTCTTT. Translating it yields CASSPDPGSNTEAFF.

V usage is TRBV4-1 and J usage is TRBJ2-7; D remains unclear. The V end was cut by 1 base, the J end by 1 base, with 5 bases between. CDR3 length equals 13 residues. Germline V lookup: CDR1 MGHRA, CDR2 YSYEKL. The CDR3 protein is CASSQAYSYEQYF. CDR3 nucleotide sequence: TGCGCCAGCAGCCAAGCCTATTCCTACGAGCAGTACTTC.

In this sample, this clone turned up a few times. The rearrangement links TRBV7-6 to TRBJ2-5; D is unresolved. Germline loops: CDR1 SGHVS, CDR2 FNYEAQ. With 2 bases removed from V and 0 bases from J, the gap between germline ends came to 13 bases. This CDR3 is 16 amino acids long. The CDR3 loop is CASSLLFDSNQETQYF. The CDR3 region has the DNA TGTGCCAGCAGCTTATTATTCGACTCCAACCAAGAGACCCAGTACTTC.

V usage is TRBV5-6 and J usage is TRBJ2-1, with 10 bases matching TRBD2. The CDR3 has 16 residues. With 0 bases clipped from V and 4 bases from J, the junction kept 4 bases outside the gene matches. The germline V gene has CDR1 SGHDT and CDR2 YYEEEE. CDR3 sequence: CASSLVAGGPYNEQFF. The CDR3, as DNA: TGTGCCAGCAGCTTGGTAGCGGGGGGTCCTTACAATGAGCAGTTCTTC.

The J gene is TRBJ2-5, the V gene TRBV13; 8 nucleotides agree with TRBD2. The V gene's germline CDR1 is PRHDT and CDR2 FYEKMQ (reference sequence). The ends lost 8 bases at V and 5 bases at J; junction bases unmatched: 13. CDR3 length equals 15 residues. The CDR3 region is CASRDAGGLRETQYF. The CDR3 DNA follows: TGTGCCAGCCGGGATGCGGGGGGCCTACGGGAGACCCAGTACTTC.

This chain connects TRBV9 to TRBJ2-7; D not resolved. The V end was cut by 0 bases, the J end by 3 bases, with 4 bases between. CDR3 length: 12 amino acids. Germline V gene lookup returns CDR1 SGDLS and CDR2 YYNGEE. CDR3 protein: CASSVGDYEQYF. CDR3 DNA: TGTGCCAGCAGCGTAGGCGACTACGAGCAGTACTTC.

This clone has a handful of counts. Different DNA sequences within this sample yield the same CDR3. The chain employs TRBV5-5 and TRBJ2-7, with D unclear. Trimming pared 3 bases from V and 2 bases from J, leaving 9 bases between. This CDR3 is built from 13 residues. Germline CDR1 reads SGHKS; CDR2 reads YYEKEE (reference sequence). The CDR3 DNA reads TGTGCCAGCAGCTGGGCAGTAACCTACGAGCAGTACTTC. Its protein product is CASSWAVTYEQYF.

The gene calls are TRBV4-1 and TRBJ2-5; 12 nucleotides match TRBD2. This CDR3 has 17 residues. The trim removed 3 bases at V and 5 bases at J, leaving 10 bases unmatched. Per germline, CDR1 MGHRA and CDR2 YSYEKL. The DNA of the CDR3 is TGCGCCAGCAGCCAGGGGTCACTAGCGGGGGGATCGGAGACCCAGTACTTC. Translation: CASSQGSLAGGSETQYF.

The chain joins TRBV19 to TRBJ1-2; the D is unclear. V shed 5 bases and J shed 8 bases, with 9 bases lying between them. Germline CDR1 reads LNHDA; CDR2 reads SQIVND (reference sequence). The length of the CDR3 is 11 residues. CDR3: CASSPGGGYTF. The CDR3 DNA sequence: TGTGCCAGTAGTCCGGGAGGAGGCTACACCTTC. The variable domain in full, completed from reference TRBV19 and TRBJ1-2, reads DGGITQSPKYLFRKEGQNVTLSCEQNLNHDAMYWYRQDPGQGLRLIYYSQIVNDFQKGDIAEGYSVSREKKESFPLTVTSAQKNPTAFYLCASSPGGGYTFGSGTRLTVV.

The rearrangement joins TRBV14 to TRBJ1-1, with TRBD1 as a possible D gene (5 bases). V was shortened by 5 bases and J by 3 bases, with 10 bases between the two germline ends. There are 13 residues in the CDR3. The germline CDR1 and CDR2 sequences are SGHDN and FVKESK. CDR3 amino acids: CASSGGGHTEAFF. The CDR3 nucleotides are TGTGCCAGCAGCGGGGGAGGGCACACTGAAGCTTTCTTT.

The chain carries TRBV29-1 and TRBJ1-3; the D is unclear. The germline V gene has CDR1 SQVTM and CDR2 ANQGSEA. The V end lost 3 bases, the J end lost 8 bases, and 8 bases lay between the germline ends. The CDR3 length is 11 residues. In DNA form, the CDR3 reads TGCAGCGTTGACCAAGGAGACACCATATATTTT. Its protein is CSVDQGDTIYF.

This clone has only a few counts. The identical CDR3 is also encoded by other nucleotide sequences in the sample. The chain links TRBV19 to TRBJ1-4; TRBD1 matches at 9 bases. CDR1 LNHDA and CDR2 SQIVND come from the germline V gene (reference sequence). The CDR3 is 14 residues long. With 3 bases clipped from V and 7 bases from J, the junction kept 3 bases outside the gene matches. The CDR3 protein is CASSIGTGSEKLFF. The CDR3, as DNA: TGTGCCAGTAGTATTGGGACAGGGAGTGAAAAACTGTTTTTT. The full variable domain, its missing parts supplied by reference TRBV19 and TRBJ1-4, is DGGITQSPKYLFRKEGQNVTLSCEQNLNHDAMYWYRQDPGQGLRLIYYSQIVNDFQKGDIAEGYSVSREKKESFPLTVTSAQKNPTAFYLCASSIGTGSEKLFFGSGTQLSVL.

V and J are TRBV9 and TRBJ2-7, with a weak D call TRBD1 (6 bases). This CDR3 has 13 amino acids. Germline V CDR1 and CDR2: SGDLS, YYNGEE. Trimming left V 0 bases short and J 6 bases short, with 10 bases between. The DNA of the CDR3 is TGTGCCAGCAGCGTAGATGGGGGCGGCGAGCAGTACTTC. It specifies CASSVDGGGEQYF.

This clone has just one count. This rearrangement joins TRBV28 to TRBJ1-1; D is possibly TRBD1 (6 bases). V lost 1 base to trimming and J lost 2 bases, with 11 bases between them. There are 15 residues in the CDR3. The germline gives CDR1 MDHEN, CDR2 SYDVKM. CDR3 region: CASSLSRGRNTEAFF. The DNA of the CDR3 is TGTGCCAGCAGTTTATCCAGGGGCCGCAACACTGAAGCTTTCTTT.

The chain carries TRBV3-1 (or the pseudogene TRBV3-2) and TRBJ1-3, with unresolved D. The germline gives CDR1 LGHDT, CDR2 YNNKEL (reference sequence). The germline V and J ends were trimmed by 10 bases and 2 bases, with 9 bases remaining between them. The CDR3 loop spans 12 amino acids. The CDR3 loop is CANSAAGNTIYF. DNA for the CDR3: TGTGCCAACAGTGCGGCTGGAAACACCATATATTTT.

The chain recombines TRBV29-1 with TRBJ2-3; 9 nucleotides match TRBD2. The V and J ends lost 1 base and 5 bases, in that order; junction bases with no gene match: 7. The CDR3 length is 15 residues. Germline CDR1 SQVTM, CDR2 ANQGSEA. CDR3 loop: CSVEGPSGEIDTQYF. In nucleotides, the CDR3 is TGCAGCGTTGAAGGCCCTAGCGGGGAGATAGATACGCAGTATTTT.

The gene calls are TRBV9 and TRBJ1-5; possible D gene TRBD1, 6 bases. From germline, CDR1 is SGDLS and CDR2 YYNGEE. The CDR3 is 14 residues long. V was pared by 0 bases and J by 5 bases, with 9 bases between. The CDR3, as DNA: TGTGCCAGCAGCGTAGGGGACACCTATCAGCCCCAGCATTTT. Residues: CASSVGDTYQPQHF.

The chain has TRBV7-6 and TRBJ1-2; D gene uncertain. Deletions cut 2 bases from V and 7 bases from J, with 11 bases between. Per germline, CDR1 SGHVS and CDR2 FNYEAQ. CDR3 length: 13 residues. CDR3 in DNA: TGTGCCAGCAGCTTACGCGATCTTCGTGGCTACACCTTC. Its protein product is CASSLRDLRGYTF.

The chain employs TRBV7-9 and TRBJ1-1; D gene ambiguous. The ends were cut back, 5 bases at V and 0 bases at J, with 16 bases in the middle. This CDR3 has 16 amino acids. The germline V gene encodes CDR1 SEHNR and CDR2 FQNEAQ (reference sequence). CDR3 coding DNA: TGTGCCAGCAGCAATATAGTAGCCTTACTGAACACTGAAGCTTTCTTT. Protein: CASSNIVALLNTEAFF.

The chain carries TRBV9 and TRBJ2-7; 7 bases agree with TRBD1. The germline gives CDR1 SGDLS, CDR2 YYNGEE. CDR3 length: 18 residues. The V segment lost 0 bases and the J segment 2 bases; nucleotides outside the gene matches: 14. CDR3 DNA: TGTGCCAGCAGCGTAGGTAGTTCCGTCAGGGGGTCCACCTACGAGCAGTACTTC. This translates into CASSVGSSVRGSTYEQYF. Variable domain in full (rest from reference TRBV9 and TRBJ2-7): DSGVTQTPKHLITATGQRVTLRCSPRSGDLSVYWYQQSLDQGLQFLIQYYNGEERAKGNILERFSAQQFPDLHSELNLSSLELGDSALYFCASSVGSSVRGSTYEQYFGPGTRLTVT.

The genes are TRBV27 and TRBJ2-1; 11 nucleotides align to TRBD2. Trimming cost V 3 bases and J 8 bases; bases outside gene matches: 9. This CDR3 comprises 16 residues. Per germline, CDR1 MNHEY and CDR2 SMNVEV (reference sequence). CDR3 sequence: CASSFSRVAGGYEQFF. The CDR3 nucleotides are TGTGCCAGCAGTTTTTCCAGGGTAGCGGGGGGGTATGAGCAGTTCTTC.

The gene calls are TRBV10-3 and TRBJ1-2; TRBD1 aligns across 12 bases. This CDR3 comprises 14 residues. Losses at the gene ends were 7 bases for V and 7 bases for J; bases not matched to a gene: 7. Germline CDR1 is ENHRY and CDR2 is SYGVKD. CDR3 in DNA: TGTGCCATCACCCGGGACAGGGGGCAGGGTGGCTACACCTTC. This encodes CAITRDRGQGGYTF.

The V gene is TRBV9, the J gene TRBJ2-7; the D gene is possibly TRBD1 (7 bases). V lost 0 bases, J lost 7 bases, and 17 bases lay in between. This CDR3 comprises 15 residues. Looked up from germline, CDR1 is SGDLS and CDR2 is YYNGEE. The CDR3 sequence: CASSVGETGRREQYF. The CDR3 DNA reads TGTGCCAGCAGCGTAGGGGAGACAGGGAGGCGTGAGCAGTACTTC.

The chain links TRBV5-1 to TRBJ1-1; 8 bases map to TRBD1. The length of the CDR3 is 17 residues. Trimming removed 1 base from V and 7 bases from J; junction bases left unmatched: 15. Germline V gives CDR1 SGHRS, CDR2 YFSETQ. The CDR3 protein is CASSLTSTGEGFFEAFF. The CDR3 nucleotides are TGCGCCAGCAGCTTGACCTCGACAGGGGAGGGTTTTTTTGAAGCTTTCTTT.

The rearrangement joins TRBV18 to TRBJ1-5; TRBD1 matches at 8 bases. CDR3 length: 18 amino acids. V dropped 0 bases and J dropped 0; count of bases not matched to a gene: 7. Germline V gene lookup returns CDR1 KGHSH and CDR2 LQKENI. CDR3 region: CASSPPRTGINSNQPQHF. The CDR3 DNA reads as TGTGCCAGCTCACCACCCCGGACAGGGATTAATAGCAATCAGCCCCAGCATTTT.

This clone was recorded once. The chain recombines TRBV27 with TRBJ1-5, with D tentatively TRBD1 (5 bases). CDR1 is MNHEY and CDR2 is SMNVEV in the germline V gene (reference sequence). The CDR3 runs to 17 residues. V lost 6 bases, J lost 2 bases, and 20 bases lay in between. CDR3 loop: CASRWIRDAGGNQPQHF. DNA for the CDR3: TGTGCCAGCAGATGGATCCGGGACGCGGGAGGCAATCAGCCCCAGCATTTT.

This clone has a handful of counts. The CDR3, as DNA: TGCGCCAGCACCATACTAGCGGGGGGCCCCGGTGAGCAGTTCTTC. This gives the protein CASTILAGGPGEQFF. The chain couples TRBV5-1 to TRBJ2-1; 12 bases are a match to TRBD2. Germline CDR1 SGHRS, CDR2 YFSETQ. The V and J ends lost 6 bases and 9 bases, in that order; junction bases with no gene match: 10. The CDR3 is made up of 15 amino acids.